This T cell receptor (beta chain) stems from a study of cytomegalovirus exposure and HLA in healthy donors. As for the study in general: Unique TCRs numbering roughly 85 million, obtained from HLA-typed donors, made up an early data release.

Primers for the PCR totalled 60 Vbeta and 13 Jbeta. The assay was immunoSEQ multiplex PCR, and TCRdb's table has in-frame clones only and misses some. The sample records around 40,000 clones, over 60% being singletons. Losses at the gene ends were 4 bases for V and 6 bases for J; bases not matched to a gene: 7. The CDR3 is made up of 15 amino acids. CDR1 and CDR2 (germline): LGHNA, YNFKEQ. Points on this clone: Its antigen is unidentified.

Study-level results: Upon later analysis, TCR association rates were observed to vary by HLA locus, being highest for DRB1 and lowest for HLA-C.

The chain combines TRBV4-2 with TRBJ2-3, with 10 positions matching TRBD1. This TCR was sampled from a woman aged 25-40 years in good health and CMV-seronegative. Sequenced input: PBMCs. CDR3 sequence (DNA): TGTGCCAGCAGCCCCGGGACAGGGGTGGGGGATACGCAGTATTTT. It codes for CASSPGTGVGDTQYF.